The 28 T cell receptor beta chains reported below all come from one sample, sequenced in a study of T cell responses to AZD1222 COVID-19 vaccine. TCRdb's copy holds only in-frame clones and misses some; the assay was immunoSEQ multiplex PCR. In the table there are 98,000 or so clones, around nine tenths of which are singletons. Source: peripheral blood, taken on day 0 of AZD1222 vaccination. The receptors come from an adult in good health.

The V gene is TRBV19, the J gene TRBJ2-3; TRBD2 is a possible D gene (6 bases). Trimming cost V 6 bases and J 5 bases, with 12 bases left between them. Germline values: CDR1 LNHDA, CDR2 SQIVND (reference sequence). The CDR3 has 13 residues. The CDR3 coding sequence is TGTGCCAGTAGCACACGACTAGGAGATACGCAGTATTTT. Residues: CASSTRLGDTQYF.

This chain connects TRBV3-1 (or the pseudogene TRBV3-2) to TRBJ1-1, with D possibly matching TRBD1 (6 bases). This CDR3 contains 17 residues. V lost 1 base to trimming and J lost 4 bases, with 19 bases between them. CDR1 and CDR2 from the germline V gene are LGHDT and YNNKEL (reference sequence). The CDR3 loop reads CASSQGVGAQKGTEAFF. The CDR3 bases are TGTGCCAGCAGCCAAGGGGTGGGGGCCCAAAAGGGCACTGAAGCTTTCTTT.

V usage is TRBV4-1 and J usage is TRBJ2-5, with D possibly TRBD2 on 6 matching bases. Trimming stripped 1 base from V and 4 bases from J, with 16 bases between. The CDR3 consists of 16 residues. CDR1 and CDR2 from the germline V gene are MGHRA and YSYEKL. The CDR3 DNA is TGCGCCAGCAGCCAAGGCCGGGGGTCCCCCCCAGAGACCCAGTACTTC. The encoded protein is CASSQGRGSPPETQYF.

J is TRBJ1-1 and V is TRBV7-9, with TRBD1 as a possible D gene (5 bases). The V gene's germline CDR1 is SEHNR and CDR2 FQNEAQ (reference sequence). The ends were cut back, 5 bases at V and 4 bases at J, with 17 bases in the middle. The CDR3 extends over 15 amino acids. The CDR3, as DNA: TGTGCCAGCAGCGGACCAGGGTCGGGGAGCACTGAAGCTTTCTTT. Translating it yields CASSGPGSGSTEAFF. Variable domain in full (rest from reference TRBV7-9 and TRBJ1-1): DTGVSQNPRHKITKRGQNVTFRCDPISEHNRLYWYRQTLGQGPEFLTYFQNEAQLEKSRLLSDRFSAERPKGSFSTLEIQRTEQGDSAMYLCASSGPGSGSTEAFFGQGTRLTVV.

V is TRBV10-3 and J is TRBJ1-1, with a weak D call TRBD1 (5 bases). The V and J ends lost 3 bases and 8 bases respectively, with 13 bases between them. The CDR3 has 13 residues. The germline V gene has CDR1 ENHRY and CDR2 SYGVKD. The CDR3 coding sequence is TGTGCCATCAGTGAAAAGATGGGGCGGGAAGCTTTCTTT. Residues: CAISEKMGREAFF.

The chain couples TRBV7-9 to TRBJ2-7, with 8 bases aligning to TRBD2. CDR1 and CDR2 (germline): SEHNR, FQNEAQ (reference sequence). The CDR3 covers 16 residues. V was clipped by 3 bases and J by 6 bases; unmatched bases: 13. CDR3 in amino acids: CASSFVPGLGVVEQYF. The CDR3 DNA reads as TGTGCCAGCAGCTTTGTACCGGGACTAGGGGTTGTCGAGCAGTACTTC.

The CDR3 DNA follows: TGTGCCAGCGACAAGGATAGGGAGACCCAGTACTTC. It specifies CASDKDRETQYF. The chain joins TRBV2 to TRBJ2-5; D not certain. Germline lookup yields CDR1 SNHLY and CDR2 FYNNEI. The CDR3 spans 12 residues. Trimming shortened V by 8 bases and J by 5 bases, and 12 bases separated the two germline ends. Drawing the rest from reference TRBV2 and TRBJ2-5, the complete variable domain is EPEVTQTPSHQVTQMGQEVILRCVPISNHLYFYWYRQILGQKVEFLVSFYNNEISEKSEIFDDQFSVERPDGSNFTLKIRSTKLEDSAMYFCASDKDRETQYFGPGTRLLVL.

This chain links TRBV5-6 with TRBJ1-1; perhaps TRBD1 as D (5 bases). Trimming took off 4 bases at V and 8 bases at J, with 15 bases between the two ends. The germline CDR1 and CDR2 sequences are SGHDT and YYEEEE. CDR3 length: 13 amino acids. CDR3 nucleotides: TGTGCCAGCAGCGCGGGTCACCGGGGGGAAGCTTTCTTT. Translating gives CASSAGHRGEAFF.

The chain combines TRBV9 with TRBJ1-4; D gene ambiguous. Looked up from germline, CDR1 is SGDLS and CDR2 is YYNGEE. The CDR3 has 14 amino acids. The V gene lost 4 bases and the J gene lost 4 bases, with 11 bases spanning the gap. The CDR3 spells CASSPRVGNEKLFF. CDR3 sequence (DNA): TGTGCCAGCAGCCCGCGGGTCGGTAATGAAAAACTGTTTTTT.

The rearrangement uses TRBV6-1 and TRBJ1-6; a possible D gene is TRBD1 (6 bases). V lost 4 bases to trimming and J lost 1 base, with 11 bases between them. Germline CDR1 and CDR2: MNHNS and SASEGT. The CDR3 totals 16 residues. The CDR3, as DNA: TGTGCCAGCAGTGCCCGGACAGTTTCCTATAATTCACCCCTCCACTTT. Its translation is CASSARTVSYNSPLHF.

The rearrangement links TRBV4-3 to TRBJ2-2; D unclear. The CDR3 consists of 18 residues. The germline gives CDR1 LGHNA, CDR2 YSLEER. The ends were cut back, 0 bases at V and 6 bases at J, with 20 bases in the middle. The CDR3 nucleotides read TGCGCCAGCAGCCAAGATGGGAATCCGGGCCTAAAGCCCGGGGAGCTGTTTTTT. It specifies CASSQDGNPGLKPGELFF.

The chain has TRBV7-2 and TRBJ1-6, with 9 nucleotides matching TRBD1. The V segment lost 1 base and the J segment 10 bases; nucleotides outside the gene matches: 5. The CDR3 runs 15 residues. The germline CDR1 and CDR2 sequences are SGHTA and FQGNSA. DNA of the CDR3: TGTGCCAGCAGCTTAGGTGGGACAGGGTACTCACCCCTCCACTTT. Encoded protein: CASSLGGTGYSPLHF.

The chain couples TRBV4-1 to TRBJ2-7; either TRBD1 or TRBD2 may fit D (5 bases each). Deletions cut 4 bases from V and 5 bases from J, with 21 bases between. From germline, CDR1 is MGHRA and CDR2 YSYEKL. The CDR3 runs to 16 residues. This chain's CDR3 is CASSRGGQTKLDEQYF. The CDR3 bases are TGCGCCAGCAGCCGGGGCGGCCAGACTAAGTTGGACGAGCAGTACTTC.

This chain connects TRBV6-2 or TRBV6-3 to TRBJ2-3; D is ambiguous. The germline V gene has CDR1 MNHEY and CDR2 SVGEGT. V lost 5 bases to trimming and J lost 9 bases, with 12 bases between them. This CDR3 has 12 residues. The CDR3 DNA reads TGTGCCAGCAGTACCACGGTGTTCACGCAGTATTTT. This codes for CASSTTVFTQYF.

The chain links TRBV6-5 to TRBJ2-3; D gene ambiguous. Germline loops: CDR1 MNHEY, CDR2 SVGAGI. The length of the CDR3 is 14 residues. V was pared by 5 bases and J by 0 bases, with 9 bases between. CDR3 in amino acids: CASSPLLSTDTQYF. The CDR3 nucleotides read TGTGCCAGCAGTCCGCTCCTCAGCACAGATACGCAGTATTTT.

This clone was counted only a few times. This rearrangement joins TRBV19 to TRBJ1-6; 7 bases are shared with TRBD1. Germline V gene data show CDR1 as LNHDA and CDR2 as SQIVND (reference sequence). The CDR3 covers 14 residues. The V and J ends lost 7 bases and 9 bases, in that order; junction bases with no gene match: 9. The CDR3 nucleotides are TGTGCCAGTACCAACAGGGGCGAAATTTCACCCCTCCACTTT. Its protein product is CASTNRGEISPLHF.

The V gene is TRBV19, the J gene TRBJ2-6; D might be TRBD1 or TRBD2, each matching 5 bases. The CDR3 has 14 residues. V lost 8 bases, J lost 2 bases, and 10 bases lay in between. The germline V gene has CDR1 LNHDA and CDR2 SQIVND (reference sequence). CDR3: CASHSGPGANVLTF. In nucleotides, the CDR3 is TGTGCCAGTCACTCGGGGCCTGGGGCCAACGTCCTGACTTTC. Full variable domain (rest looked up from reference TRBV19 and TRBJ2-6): DGGITQSPKYLFRKEGQNVTLSCEQNLNHDAMYWYRQDPGQGLRLIYYSQIVNDFQKGDIAEGYSVSREKKESFPLTVTSAQKNPTAFYLCASHSGPGANVLTFGAGSRLTVL.

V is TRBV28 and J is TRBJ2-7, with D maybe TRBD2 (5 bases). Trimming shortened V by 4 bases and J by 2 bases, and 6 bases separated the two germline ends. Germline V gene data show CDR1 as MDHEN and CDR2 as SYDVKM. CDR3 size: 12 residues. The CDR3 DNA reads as TGTGCCAGCAGTTCCGGGGCCTACGAGCAGTACTTC. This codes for CASSSGAYEQYF.

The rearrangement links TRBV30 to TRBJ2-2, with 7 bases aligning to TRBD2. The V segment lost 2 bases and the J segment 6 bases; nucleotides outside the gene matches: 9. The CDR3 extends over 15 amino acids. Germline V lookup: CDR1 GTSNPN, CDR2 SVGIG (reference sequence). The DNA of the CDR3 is TGTGCCTGGAGTTTGACTAGCTTTTTCCCCGGGGAGCTGTTTTTT. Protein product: CAWSLTSFFPGELFF.

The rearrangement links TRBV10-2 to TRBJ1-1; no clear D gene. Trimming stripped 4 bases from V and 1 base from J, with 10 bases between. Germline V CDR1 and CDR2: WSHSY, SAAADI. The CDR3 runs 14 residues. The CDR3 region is CASSVAGQNTEAFF. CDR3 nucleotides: TGCGCCAGCAGTGTAGCTGGTCAGAACACTGAAGCTTTCTTT.

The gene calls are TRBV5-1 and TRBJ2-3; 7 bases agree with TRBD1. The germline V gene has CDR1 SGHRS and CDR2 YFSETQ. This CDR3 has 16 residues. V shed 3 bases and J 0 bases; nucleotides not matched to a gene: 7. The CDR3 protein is CASSSRQGRSTDTQYF. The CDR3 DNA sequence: TGCGCCAGCAGCTCAAGACAGGGAAGGAGCACAGATACGCAGTATTTT. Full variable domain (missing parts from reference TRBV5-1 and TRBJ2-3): KAGVTQTPRYLIKTRGQQVTLSCSPISGHRSVSWYQQTPGQGLQFLFEYFSETQRNKGNFPGRFSGRQFSNSRSEMNVSTLELGDSALYLCASSSRQGRSTDTQYFGPGTRLTVL.

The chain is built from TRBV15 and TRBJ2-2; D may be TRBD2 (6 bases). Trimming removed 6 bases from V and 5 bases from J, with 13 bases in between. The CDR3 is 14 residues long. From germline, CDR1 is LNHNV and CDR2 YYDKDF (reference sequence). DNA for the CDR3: TGTGCCACCAGACCGGGGAGGATGACCGGGGAGCTGTTTTTT. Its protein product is CATRPGRMTGELFF.

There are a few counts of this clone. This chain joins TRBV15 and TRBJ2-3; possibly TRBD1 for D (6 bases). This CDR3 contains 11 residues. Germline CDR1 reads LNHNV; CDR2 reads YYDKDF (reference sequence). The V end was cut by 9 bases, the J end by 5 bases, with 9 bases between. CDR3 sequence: CATRGRDTQYF. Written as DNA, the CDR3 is TGTGCCACGAGGGGGAGAGATACGCAGTATTTT.

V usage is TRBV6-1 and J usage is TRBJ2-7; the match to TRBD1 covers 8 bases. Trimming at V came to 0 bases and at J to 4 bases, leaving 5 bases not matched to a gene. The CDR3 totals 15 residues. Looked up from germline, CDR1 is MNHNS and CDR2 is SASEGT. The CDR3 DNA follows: TGTGCCAGCAGTGAAGCGGGCAGGGGGCTATACGAGCAGTACTTC. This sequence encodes CASSEAGRGLYEQYF.

CDR3 bases: TGCGCCAGCAGCTCCTCCGGACAGGGGGCAGGTTCACCCCTCCACTTT. Translated, it gives CASSSSGQGAGSPLHF. The rearrangement links TRBV5-1 to TRBJ1-6, with TRBD1 matching over 11 bases. Per germline, CDR1 SGHRS and CDR2 YFSETQ. The CDR3 loop spans 16 amino acids. V was clipped by 3 bases and J by 9 bases; unmatched bases: 8.

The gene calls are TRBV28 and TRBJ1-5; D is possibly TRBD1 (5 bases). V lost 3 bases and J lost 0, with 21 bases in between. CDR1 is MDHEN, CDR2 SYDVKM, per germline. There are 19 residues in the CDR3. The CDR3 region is CASSFLGDSSEYSNQPQHF. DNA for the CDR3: TGTGCCAGCAGTTTCCTTGGCGACAGTAGCGAATATAGCAATCAGCCCCAGCATTTT.

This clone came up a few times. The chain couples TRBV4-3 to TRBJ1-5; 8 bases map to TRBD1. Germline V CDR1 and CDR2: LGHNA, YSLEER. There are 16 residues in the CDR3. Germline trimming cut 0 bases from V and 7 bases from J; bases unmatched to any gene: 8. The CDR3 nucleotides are TGCGCCAGCAGCCAAGATTGGGACAGGCCCGGGCAGCCCCAGCATTTT. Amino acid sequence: CASSQDWDRPGQPQHF.

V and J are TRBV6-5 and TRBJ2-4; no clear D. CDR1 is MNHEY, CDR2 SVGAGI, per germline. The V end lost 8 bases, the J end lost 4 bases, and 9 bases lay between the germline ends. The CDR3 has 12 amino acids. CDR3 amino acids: CASGVGKNIQYF. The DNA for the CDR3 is TGTGCCAGCGGCGTGGGAAAAAACATTCAGTACTTC.